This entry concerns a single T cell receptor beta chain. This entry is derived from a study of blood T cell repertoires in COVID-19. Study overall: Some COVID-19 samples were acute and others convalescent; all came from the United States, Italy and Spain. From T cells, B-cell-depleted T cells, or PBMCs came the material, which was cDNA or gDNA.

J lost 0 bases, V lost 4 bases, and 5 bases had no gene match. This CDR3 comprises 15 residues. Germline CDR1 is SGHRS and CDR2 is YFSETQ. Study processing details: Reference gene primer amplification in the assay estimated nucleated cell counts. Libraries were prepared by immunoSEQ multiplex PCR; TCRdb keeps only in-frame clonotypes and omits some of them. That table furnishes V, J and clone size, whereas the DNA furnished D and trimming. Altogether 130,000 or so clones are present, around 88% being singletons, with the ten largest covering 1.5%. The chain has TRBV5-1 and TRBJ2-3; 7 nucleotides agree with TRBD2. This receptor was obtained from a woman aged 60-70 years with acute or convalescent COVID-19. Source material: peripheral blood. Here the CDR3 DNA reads TGCGCCAGCAGCATTGGGGGACTAAGCACAGATACGCAGTATTTT. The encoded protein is CASSIGGLSTDTQYF.